The present entry profiles one T cell receptor (beta chain) with its context. Its antigen is still unknown. The data derive from a study of OX40 agonist ivuxolimab in advanced cancers. CDR3 length equals 12 residues. CDR1 is GTSNPN, CDR2 SVGIG, per germline (reference sequence). The V end lost 1 base, the J end lost 5 bases, and 6 bases lay between the germline ends. Profiled with immunoSEQ multiplex PCR; TCRdb holds only in-frame clones, not every one. The data show 65,000 to 70,000 clones, approximately 78% seen once. The sampling schedule covered blood at baseline, cycle 4 day 1, and cycle 7 day 1. Overall study findings and caveats: The study observed clonal expansion of CD4+ and CD8+ blood T cells by week 6 at 0.1 to 3.0 mg/kg. Average numbers of expanded clones were greater in CD8+ T cells than in CD4+. Among the least clonally expanded were partial responders at 0.1-3.0 mg/kg.

This receptor was identified in an adult with an advanced solid tumor such as melanoma, head and neck, liver or kidney cancer. This specimen consisted of CD4+ or CD8+ T cells sorted from blood, obtained in a trial of the OX40 agonist ivuxolimab. The gene calls are TRBV30 and TRBJ1-5, with no clear D. CDR3 amino acids: CAWSDGYQPQHF. CDR3 DNA: TGTGCCTGGAGTGACGGGTATCAGCCCCAGCATTTT.